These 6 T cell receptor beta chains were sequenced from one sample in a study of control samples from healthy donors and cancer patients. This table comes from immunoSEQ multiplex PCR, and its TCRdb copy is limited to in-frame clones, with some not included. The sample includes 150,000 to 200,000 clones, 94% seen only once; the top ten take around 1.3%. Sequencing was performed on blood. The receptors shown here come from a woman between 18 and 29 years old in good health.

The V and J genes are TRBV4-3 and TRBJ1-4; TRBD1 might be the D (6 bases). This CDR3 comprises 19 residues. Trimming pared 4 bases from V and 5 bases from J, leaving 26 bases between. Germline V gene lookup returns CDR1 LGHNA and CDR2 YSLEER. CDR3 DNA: TGCGCCAGCAGCCCTCAAGATCACGCCGCGGGACATACCAATGAAAAACTGTTTTTT. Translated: CASSPQDHAAGHTNEKLFF.

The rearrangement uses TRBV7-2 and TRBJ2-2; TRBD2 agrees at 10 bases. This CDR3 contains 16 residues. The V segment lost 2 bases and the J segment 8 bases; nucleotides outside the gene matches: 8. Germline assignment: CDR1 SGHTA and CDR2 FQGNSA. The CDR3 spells CASSLTLAGVWGELFF. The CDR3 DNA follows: TGTGCCAGCAGCTTAACTCTAGCGGGAGTATGGGGGGAGCTGTTTTTT.

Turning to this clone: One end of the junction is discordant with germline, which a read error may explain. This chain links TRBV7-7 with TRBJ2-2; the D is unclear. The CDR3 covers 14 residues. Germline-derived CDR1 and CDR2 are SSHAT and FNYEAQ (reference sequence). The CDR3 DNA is TGTGCTAGCAGCCACTTGTCCCTCGGCGGGGAGCTGTTTTTT. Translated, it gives CASSHLSLGGELFF.

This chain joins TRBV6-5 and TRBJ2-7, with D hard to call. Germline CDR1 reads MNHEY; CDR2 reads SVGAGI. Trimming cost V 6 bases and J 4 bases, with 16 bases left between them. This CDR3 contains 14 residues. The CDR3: CASRPQVITYEQYF. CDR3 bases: TGTGCCAGCAGGCCCCAAGTTATAACGTACGAGCAGTACTTC.

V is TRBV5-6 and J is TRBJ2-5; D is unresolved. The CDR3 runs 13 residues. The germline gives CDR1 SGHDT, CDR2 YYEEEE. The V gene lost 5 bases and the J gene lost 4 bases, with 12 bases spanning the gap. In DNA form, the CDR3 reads TGTGCCAGCAGGATCCTTGAAGCAGAGACCCAGTACTTC. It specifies CASRILEAETQYF.

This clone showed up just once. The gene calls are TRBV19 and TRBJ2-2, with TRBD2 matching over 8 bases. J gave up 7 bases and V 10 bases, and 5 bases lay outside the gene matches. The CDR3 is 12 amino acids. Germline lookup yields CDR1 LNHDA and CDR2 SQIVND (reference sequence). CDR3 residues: CATREGIGELFF. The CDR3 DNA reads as TGTGCCACCCGGGAGGGGATCGGGGAGCTGTTTTTT.